This T cell receptor beta chain is drawn from a study of T cell responses to AZD1222 COVID-19 vaccine. The CDR3 runs 14 residues. The V end lost 1 base, the J end lost 10 bases, and 14 bases lay between the germline ends. Repertoires were generated with immunoSEQ multiplex PCR, while TCRdb's copy carries only in-frame clones and drops some. The table records 45,000 to 55,000 clones, approximately 79% of them present only once. The source material was peripheral blood, sampled on day 0 of AZD1222 vaccination. The receptor comes from an adult in good health. The chain joins TRBV5-3 to TRBJ2-2, with TRBD2 as a possible D gene (5 bases). TRBV5-3 is classed as an ORF, of uncertain function. The CDR3 loop is CARSLSEGSEELFF. CDR3 DNA sequence: TGTGCCAGAAGCTTGAGTGAGGGCTCGGAGGAGCTGTTTTTT.